These 5 T cell receptor beta chains originate from one sample sequenced in a study of T cell repertoires and HLA-DP antigens. Only in-frame clones appear in the TCRdb table, and some are missing; sequencing was by immunoSEQ multiplex PCR. The table includes some 110,000 clones, 80% to 95% detected once. The antigens of these receptors remain unknown. The sample taken for sequencing was CD4+ T cells from PBMCs. All receptors come from a woman younger than 30 in good health and CMV-seronegative.

CDR3: CAISEQGDEQFF. In nucleotides, the CDR3 is TGTGCCATCAGTGAACAGGGGGATGAGCAGTTCTTC. The V and J genes are TRBV10-3 and TRBJ2-1, with 8 bases matching TRBD1. J lost 8 bases, V lost 3 bases, and 0 bases had no gene match. This CDR3 has 12 residues. The V gene's germline CDR1 is ENHRY and CDR2 SYGVKD.

The rearrangement uses TRBV7-9 and TRBJ1-2; TRBD1 is a possible D gene (6 bases). The CDR3 length is 17 residues. The germline gives CDR1 SEHNR, CDR2 FQNEAQ (reference sequence). Between the trimmed V and J ends, which lost 5 bases and 2 bases, there was a span of 21 bases. This chain's CDR3 is CASSPLSRQDFNYGYTF. The CDR3 DNA sequence: TGTGCCAGCAGCCCACTTTCCCGACAGGACTTCAACTATGGCTACACCTTC.

V usage is TRBV19 and J usage is TRBJ1-2; D remains unclear. This CDR3 is 14 amino acids long. Germline V gene data show CDR1 as LNHDA and CDR2 as SQIVND (reference sequence). The ends were cut back, 5 bases at V and 4 bases at J, with 14 bases in the middle. The CDR3 here is CASSGSTRSYGYTF. The CDR3 region has the DNA TGTGCCAGTAGTGGCTCTACACGAAGCTATGGCTACACCTTC. Combining the CDR3 with reference TRBV19 and TRBJ1-2 gives the whole variable domain DGGITQSPKYLFRKEGQNVTLSCEQNLNHDAMYWYRQDPGQGLRLIYYSQIVNDFQKGDIAEGYSVSREKKESFPLTVTSAQKNPTAFYLCASSGSTRSYGYTFGSGTRLTVV.

In nucleotides, the CDR3 is TGTGCCAGCAGCTTAGAACGTCGCGGGAGGGCCACAGAGACCCAGTACTTC. Translated, it gives CASSLERRGRATETQYF. This chain links TRBV7-8 with TRBJ2-5, with 9 bases matching TRBD2. There are 17 residues in the CDR3. Per the germline V gene, CDR1 is SGHVS and CDR2 is FQNEAQ. Unmatched junction bases numbered 10, after V lost 1 base and J lost 4 bases.

This rearrangement joins TRBV5-1 to TRBJ2-1; 12 nucleotides line up with TRBD2. Looked up from germline, CDR1 is SGHRS and CDR2 is YFSETQ. Trimming took 4 bases from V and 9 from J; bases not matched to a gene: 8. This CDR3 is built from 15 residues. The CDR3 nucleotides read TGCGCCAGCAGCACGACTAGCGGGAGATCGGGTGAGCAGTTCTTC. Translation: CASSTTSGRSGEQFF.